This record looks at one T cell receptor beta chain sequence and its context. There are a few counts of this clone. The target of this receptor is not known. One base away there is no much larger clone; base qualities are not given. This sample is drawn from a study of shared clonotypes between healthy human individuals (dated by TCRdb to 2018 to 2020). About the full investigation: A couple of women and three men aged 18 to 49 years were included in the cohort. Libraries were prepared and TCR repertoires were sequenced by different laboratories using diverse techniques, in order to increase sequencing depth and limit assay-specific biases. For each donor, three plates each were used for CD4 naive and CD4 memory, two plates were used for CD8 naive, and one plate was used for CD8 memory. To estimate repertoire size and how much clonotypes are shared between individuals, the study performed deep sequencing of blood TCR repertoires from roughly five healthy adults. Between about 0.94 and 8.9 billion PBMCs per donor were obtained by leukapheresis. Findings and caveats that apply to the study as a whole: Sampling was restricted to blood, and TCR repertoires in tissue are likely to differ from TCR repertoires in blood. Even with the large sequencing depth, rarefaction of the sorted-subset datasets indicated that sequencing was incomplete. Clonotypes shared by all four sorted-subset donors showed higher generation probabilities than non-shared clonotypes. Pairwise subsampling led to the expectation that sequencing depth would affect the degree of clonotype sharing among donors. Roughly 5.2% of naive CD4, 3.5% of naive CD8, approximately 2% of memory CD4, and less than 0.45% of memory CD8 clonotypes were shared across several donors. The genetic and exposure-history diversity represented was limited by the small number of donors. Larger estimated clonotype richness was generally found for naive subsets than for memory subsets.

Trimming leaves V shorter by 8 bases and J shorter by 3 bases, with the junction holding 5 bases beyond the gene matches. As encoded in the germline V gene (reference sequence), CDR1 is GTSNPN while CDR2 is SVGIG. The CDR3 goes from the cysteine to the phenylalanine over 12 residues. The DNA shown is the 36-base CDR3, in frame from base 1. Healthy HIV-negative adults with no recently reported acute infections or vaccinations were included as donors. All donors were Caucasian adults living in Nashville, Tennessee, USA. CD4+ T cells were enriched by magnetic negative selection; naive cells were then positively selected on CD45RA, and the negative fraction formed the memory subset. After blood collection by leukapheresis, PBMCs were isolated using Ficoll-Histopaque density gradient centrifugation and then cryopreserved in the vapor phase of liquid nitrogen. Analytical flow cytometry was used to check the purity and quantity of each magnetically sorted T cell population. Each sorted fraction had its genomic DNA isolated and then quantified by UV absorbance on a Nanodrop 2000c.

Using the deep immunoSEQ assay, multiplex PCR amplified TCR CDR3 regions from genomic DNA. Extracted genomic DNA from each cell subset was distributed evenly across all wells of several immunoSEQ 96-well plates, and each plate was treated as a replicate. For sorted subsets, roughly 200 ng of genomic DNA, equivalent to 25,000 to 35,000 T cell genomes, went into each replicate PCR. Purified libraries were quantified with a Qubit 3.0 fluorometer, sized on a Bioanalyzer 2100, and re-quantified with the KAPA Library Quantification kit. Every immunoSEQ 96-well plate was sequenced on a dedicated single-read 150-cycle Illumina NextSeq 550 flow cell. In the authors' own workflow: Because the immunoSEQ output held only junctional sequences and lacked quality scores, the filtering could not match the filtering applied to full-length reads. Sequences were annotated with PyIR, a Python wrapper for IgBLAST v1.9, and V/J genes and CDR3 were assigned using IMGT germline references. Reads were removed for weak V/J assignments (E-value above 1e-6), missing CDR3, stop codons, out-of-frame junctions, or ambiguous translated residues. A V3J clonotype was defined by an identical inferred V gene, J gene, and CDR3 amino acid sequence. To compute the percentage overlap between repertoires, the number of shared unique clonotypes was divided by the size of the smaller repertoire. Richness of each repertoire was evaluated using RTK rarefaction, the Chao1 estimator, and Recon v2.1 estimates of unobserved clonotypes. OLGA was used to compute generation probabilities for all TCRbeta clonotypes that the gDNA method yielded from a few donors. TCRdb stores this immuneACCESS table with in-frame sequences only. Part of the clones is absent; in the studies checked, under half of the shortfall reflects unresolved V genes, and no reason is known for the rest. The V and J calls and clone size come from that table; D and trimming were worked out from the DNA. This sample gives around 1 million clones in total; 76% of them show up just once. Over 1.3% of the sample is in the top ten clones.

The rearrangement combines TRBV30 with TRBJ2-7; 9 of the junction bases match TRBD1. The receptor was derived from a man aged 18 to 29 in good health. Sequencing input: memory CD4+ T cells sorted from blood. Explained via the paper, the cell subset or site label denotes: CD45RA-negative fraction. The CDR3: CAAGQGFYEQYF. At the DNA level, the sequence is TGTGCCGCCGGACAGGGGTTCTACGAGCAGTACTTC.